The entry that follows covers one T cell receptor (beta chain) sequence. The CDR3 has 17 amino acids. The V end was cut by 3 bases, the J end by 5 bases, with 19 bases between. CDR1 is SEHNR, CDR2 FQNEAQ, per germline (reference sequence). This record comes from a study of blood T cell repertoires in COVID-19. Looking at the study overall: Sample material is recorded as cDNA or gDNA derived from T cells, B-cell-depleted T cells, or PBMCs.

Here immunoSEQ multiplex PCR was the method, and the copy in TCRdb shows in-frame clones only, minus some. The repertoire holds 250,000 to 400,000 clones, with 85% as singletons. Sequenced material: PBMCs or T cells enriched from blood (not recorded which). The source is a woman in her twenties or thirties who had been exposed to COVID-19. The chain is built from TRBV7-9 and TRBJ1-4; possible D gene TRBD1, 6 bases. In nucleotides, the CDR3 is TGTGCCAGCAGCTTCCCCTCAACAAGGGGGGGGAATGAAAAACTGTTTTTT. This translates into CASSFPSTRGGNEKLFF.